The 27 T cell receptor beta chains below come from one sample, sequenced in a study of beta chain features in type 1 diabetes. Findings of the study overall: In all four CD4+ subsets, TCRB CDR3 length was significantly, moderately reduced in type 1 diabetes.

The antigens of these receptors remain unknown. Isolated RNA was reverse transcribed in full, so expressed TCRB transcripts were sequenced. The assay was immunoSEQ multiplex PCR, and TCRdb's table has in-frame clones only and misses some. The sample lists 500,000 to 800,000 clones, around 12% occurring once. The specimen sequenced was naive CD4+ T cells from blood. These receptors were taken from a man aged 25-40 years with type 1 diabetes.

This clone was detected a few times. The chain recombines TRBV7-2 with TRBJ1-5; D is unresolved. The CDR3 contains 14 residues. Trimming cost V 1 base and J 8 bases, with 12 bases left between them. CDR1 and CDR2 from the germline V gene are SGHTA and FQGNSA. The CDR3 here is CASSLVQSWEPQHF. CDR3 bases: TGTGCCAGCAGCTTAGTACAGTCCTGGGAGCCCCAGCATTTT.

A few counts support this clone. In DNA form, the CDR3 reads TGTGCCTGGAACGGGGTACGAAGCACAGATACGCAGTATTTT. It encodes CAWNGVRSTDTQYF. The V gene is TRBV30, the J gene TRBJ2-3; D is perhaps TRBD2 (5 bases). Germline lookup yields CDR1 GTSNPN and CDR2 SVGIG (reference sequence). Trimming took off 4 bases at V and 0 bases at J, with 11 bases between the two ends. The CDR3 is 14 amino acids.

This clone was observed a handful of times. This chain connects TRBV5-1 to TRBJ2-2; D is unclear. This CDR3 is 13 amino acids long. V lost 4 bases to trimming and J lost 5 bases, with 9 bases between them. Per the germline V gene, CDR1 is SGHRS and CDR2 is YFSETQ. The CDR3 coding sequence is TGCGCCAGCAGCGATAAGGAGACCGGGGAGCTGTTTTTT. Encoded protein: CASSDKETGELFF.

This clone was counted only a few times. This chain links TRBV28 with TRBJ2-1, with 8 bases that match TRBD1. Losses at the gene ends were 3 bases for V and 6 bases for J; bases not matched to a gene: 4. Per the germline V gene, CDR1 is MDHEN and CDR2 is SYDVKM. CDR3 length equals 14 residues. CDR3 residues: CASSLQDRVNEQFF. Here the CDR3 DNA reads TGTGCCAGCAGTTTGCAGGACAGGGTCAATGAGCAGTTCTTC.

This clone was counted a few times. CDR3 residues: CSAPQETQYF. The CDR3 nucleotides are TGCAGTGCCCCCCAAGAGACCCAGTACTTC. This rearrangement joins TRBV20-1 to TRBJ2-5; D uncertain. CDR3 length equals 10 residues. V shed 6 bases and J shed 1 base, with 3 bases lying between them. Germline V gives CDR1 DFQATT, CDR2 SNEGSKA (reference sequence).

This clone was counted a few times. The chain has TRBV7-2 and TRBJ1-4; weak D call: TRBD1 (5 bases). V lost 5 bases, J lost 5 bases, and 18 bases lay in between. The CDR3 extends over 16 amino acids. Germline V gene sequence: CDR1 SGHTA, CDR2 FQGNSA. CDR3 sequence reads: CASSLLGRGSNEKLFF. CDR3 in DNA: TGTGCCAGCAGCCTGCTGGGGCGGGGTTCCAATGAAAAACTGTTTTTT.

The V and J genes are TRBV6-6 and TRBJ1-5; TRBD1 agrees at 7 bases. V dropped 6 bases and J dropped 4; count of bases not matched to a gene: 12. The CDR3 runs 16 residues. Germline CDR1 MNHNY, CDR2 SVGAGI (reference sequence). DNA for the CDR3: TGTGCCAGCAGCTACACCCGGACAGGTCTTAATCAGCCCCAGCATTTT. It yields the protein CASSYTRTGLNQPQHF.

This clone has just a few counts. The chain couples TRBV21-1 to TRBJ2-5; TRBD2 is the table's D call and was not checked against the DNA. TRBV21-1 is termed a pseudogene. This CDR3 is built from 15 residues. The CDR3: CASSKGGLALETQYF. As DNA, the CDR3 is TGTGCCAGCAGCAAAGGGGGACTAGCGTTAGAGACCCAGTACTTC.

As to this clone: The same CDR3 can be traced to other DNA sequences in this sample. V and J are TRBV18 and TRBJ2-5; TRBD2 might be the D (6 bases). The CDR3 is 14 residues long. The germline V gene has CDR1 KGHSH and CDR2 LQKENI. V was clipped by 2 bases and J by 2 bases, with 9 bases between them. The CDR3 here is CASSPRDSQETQYF. As DNA, the CDR3 is TGTGCCAGCTCACCAAGGGACTCACAAGAGACCCAGTACTTC.

The CDR3 coding sequence is TGCGCCAGCAGCCATCAGCATGGGGCAGAGTTAACCGGGGAGCTGTTTTTT. This gives the protein CASSHQHGAELTGELFF. The rearrangement links TRBV4-3 to TRBJ2-2; possible D gene TRBD1, 5 bases. Trimming left V 3 bases short and J 5 bases short, with 19 bases between. This CDR3 region has 17 residues. Germline CDR1 is LGHNA and CDR2 is YSLEER.

This chain uses TRBV7-2 with TRBJ2-3, with D unresolved. V lost 3 bases and J lost 0, with 4 bases in between. CDR1 and CDR2 from the germline V gene are SGHTA and FQGNSA. The CDR3 runs 13 residues. The CDR3 spells CASSLDSTDTQYF. CDR3 sequence (DNA): TGTGCCAGCAGCTTGGACAGCACAGATACGCAGTATTTT.

The chain couples TRBV9 to TRBJ2-7; D tentatively fits TRBD1 or TRBD2 (6 bases each). V lost 0 bases and J lost 6, with 10 bases in between. CDR1 is SGDLS, CDR2 YYNGEE, per germline. The CDR3 length is 13 residues. The CDR3 is CASSVVQGGEQYF. The CDR3 nucleotides read TGTGCCAGCAGCGTAGTACAGGGAGGCGAGCAGTACTTC.

The chain links TRBV5-1 to TRBJ1-6; the D is unclear. CDR1 and CDR2 from the germline V gene are SGHRS and YFSETQ. The CDR3 loop spans 13 amino acids. The ends were cut back, 0 bases at V and 8 bases at J, with 6 bases in the middle. The CDR3 sequence is CASSLVLDSPLHF. CDR3 coding DNA: TGCGCCAGCAGCTTGGTTCTAGATTCACCCCTCCACTTT.

In this sample, this clone turned up a few times. The chain employs TRBV10-1 and TRBJ1-2, with TRBD1 as a possible D gene (6 bases). The CDR3 length is 13 residues. Germline values: CDR1 WNHNN, CDR2 SYGVQD (reference sequence). Trimming shortened V by 5 bases and J by 6 bases, and 13 bases separated the two germline ends. The chain's CDR3 is CASSPNRVHGYTF. The CDR3 coding sequence is TGCGCCAGCAGTCCAAACAGGGTCCATGGCTACACCTTC.

This clone occurred a few times. At the DNA level, this CDR3 is encoded by other sequences in the same sample as well. The chain joins TRBV6-5 to TRBJ2-7; no firm D call. The CDR3 runs to 13 residues. V lost 0 bases and J 2 bases, leaving 5 bases between the germline ends. CDR1 MNHEY and CDR2 SVGAGI come from the germline V gene. The CDR3 region is CASSYSGPYEQYF. The CDR3 bases are TGTGCCAGCAGTTACTCGGGCCCCTACGAGCAGTACTTC.

This clone was picked up a small number of times. The V gene is TRBV12-5, the J gene TRBJ2-3; D gene uncertain. Trimming pared 5 bases from V and 2 bases from J, leaving 5 bases between. Germline-derived CDR1 and CDR2 are LGHNT and FRNRAP. The CDR3 spans 12 residues. CDR3 region: CASGVNTDTQYF. CDR3 DNA sequence: TGTGCTAGTGGTGTTAACACAGATACGCAGTATTTT.

The chain combines TRBV27 with TRBJ2-3; 8 nucleotides agree with TRBD2. Losses at the gene ends were 6 bases for V and 4 bases for J; bases not matched to a gene: 9. CDR1 MNHEY and CDR2 SMNVEV come from the germline V gene (reference sequence). CDR3 size: 15 residues. The CDR3 DNA sequence: TGTGCCAGCAGGACTAGCGTTAATTTTGCAGATACGCAGTATTTT. Protein: CASRTSVNFADTQYF.

The rearrangement joins TRBV7-8 to TRBJ2-3; D might be TRBD2 (5 bases). The CDR3 has 14 residues. The germline V gene encodes CDR1 SGHVS and CDR2 FQNEAQ. Deletions cut 5 bases from V and 2 bases from J, with 11 bases between. CDR3 DNA sequence: TGTGCCAGCAGCCCCGGACTGTCCACAGATACGCAGTATTTT. Protein sequence: CASSPGLSTDTQYF. Drawing the rest from reference TRBV7-8 and TRBJ2-3, the complete variable domain is GAGVSQSPRYKVAKRGQDVALRCDPISGHVSLFWYQQALGQGPEFLTYFQNEAQLDKSGLPSDRFFAERPEGSVSTLKIQRTQQEDSAVYLCASSPGLSTDTQYFGPGTRLTVL.

The table lists this clone with a few counts. The rearrangement uses TRBV25-1 and TRBJ2-7; 7 nucleotides agree with TRBD1. The germline gives CDR1 MGHDK, CDR2 SYGVNS. The J segment lost 7 bases and the V segment lost 8 bases, leaving 8 bases of the junction unmatched. This CDR3 comprises 12 residues. The CDR3 here is CASRRQGGEQYF. The CDR3 nucleotides are TGTGCCAGCCGAAGACAGGGTGGGGAGCAGTACTTC.

The chain links TRBV6-5 to TRBJ1-6; D is ambiguous. Germline V gene lookup returns CDR1 MNHEY and CDR2 SVGAGI. The CDR3 covers 16 residues. Trimming shortened V by 3 bases and J by 8 bases, and 17 bases separated the two germline ends. This chain's CDR3 is CASSYLVTAAYSPLHF. CDR3 in DNA: TGTGCCAGCAGTTATCTCGTAACCGCTGCCTATTCACCCCTCCACTTT.

The sample holds a few counts of this clone. The chain recombines TRBV7-2 with TRBJ2-3; possibly TRBD1 for D (6 bases). The V gene's germline CDR1 is SGHTA and CDR2 FQGNSA. V was cut by 11 bases and J by 1 base, with 22 bases left in between. The CDR3 has 16 amino acids. Here the CDR3 DNA reads TGTGCCTCGTCCTTTGTTGTGAGACAGGGCACAGATACGCAGTATTTT. Translated, it gives CASSFVVRQGTDTQYF.

This clone was recorded a few times. This chain uses TRBV7-2 with TRBJ2-6, with 9 positions matching TRBD2. Per germline, CDR1 SGHTA and CDR2 FQGNSA. The V segment lost 3 bases and the J segment 2 bases; nucleotides outside the gene matches: 11. The CDR3 has 19 amino acids. CDR3 region: CASSLAWGSGGPGANVLTF. DNA of the CDR3: TGTGCCAGCAGCTTGGCCTGGGGAAGCGGGGGGCCTGGGGCCAACGTCCTGACTTTC.

This clone was picked up a small number of times. The chain combines TRBV7-9 with TRBJ1-2, with TRBD1 identical over 8 bases. The CDR3 consists of 16 residues. V trimming: 5 bases; J trimming: 1 base; junction bases outside the gene matches: 9. Germline CDR1 and CDR2: SEHNR and FQNEAQ (reference sequence). The CDR3 DNA is TGTGCCAGCAGCCCGCCGACAGGGGCGTATAACTATGGCTACACCTTC. Amino acids: CASSPPTGAYNYGYTF.

The gene calls are TRBV7-2 and TRBJ2-7, with D perhaps being TRBD1 or TRBD2 (5 bases each). The germline V gene has CDR1 SGHTA and CDR2 FQGNSA. The CDR3 covers 13 residues. Trimming shortened V by 3 bases and J by 6 bases, and 12 bases separated the two germline ends. The CDR3 DNA reads as TGTGCCAGCAGCTTCACTACGGGGCTCGAGCAGTACTTC. Its protein is CASSFTTGLEQYF.

This clone was detected only a few times. The rearrangement links TRBV7-2 to TRBJ2-7; 11 nucleotides line up with TRBD1. The CDR3 contains 15 residues. CDR1 SGHTA and CDR2 FQGNSA come from the germline V gene. The junction had 6 bases not matched to a gene; V was cut back by 3 bases and J by 5 bases. CDR3 coding DNA: TGTGCCAGCAGCTTGACCGGGACAGGGGGGCACGAGCAGTACTTC. Translation gives CASSLTGTGGHEQYF.

This clone came up a few times. The rearrangement uses TRBV4-3 and TRBJ1-3; weak D call: TRBD1 (5 bases). Deletions cut 0 bases from V and 4 bases from J, with 10 bases between. The CDR3 is made up of 15 amino acids. Germline assignment: CDR1 LGHNA and CDR2 YSLEER. The CDR3 loop reads CASSQDARTGNTIYF. CDR3 bases: TGCGCCAGCAGCCAAGATGCAAGGACAGGAAACACCATATATTTT.

The rearrangement links TRBV28 to TRBJ1-4; 7 bases are shared with TRBD1. V shed 3 bases, J shed 7 bases, and the junction held 8 bases outside the gene matches. Germline V gene lookup returns CDR1 MDHEN and CDR2 SYDVKM. The CDR3 extends over 15 amino acids. CDR3: CASSFATGSVEKLFF. The CDR3 nucleotides are TGTGCCAGCAGTTTCGCGACAGGGTCGGTTGAAAAACTGTTTTTT.